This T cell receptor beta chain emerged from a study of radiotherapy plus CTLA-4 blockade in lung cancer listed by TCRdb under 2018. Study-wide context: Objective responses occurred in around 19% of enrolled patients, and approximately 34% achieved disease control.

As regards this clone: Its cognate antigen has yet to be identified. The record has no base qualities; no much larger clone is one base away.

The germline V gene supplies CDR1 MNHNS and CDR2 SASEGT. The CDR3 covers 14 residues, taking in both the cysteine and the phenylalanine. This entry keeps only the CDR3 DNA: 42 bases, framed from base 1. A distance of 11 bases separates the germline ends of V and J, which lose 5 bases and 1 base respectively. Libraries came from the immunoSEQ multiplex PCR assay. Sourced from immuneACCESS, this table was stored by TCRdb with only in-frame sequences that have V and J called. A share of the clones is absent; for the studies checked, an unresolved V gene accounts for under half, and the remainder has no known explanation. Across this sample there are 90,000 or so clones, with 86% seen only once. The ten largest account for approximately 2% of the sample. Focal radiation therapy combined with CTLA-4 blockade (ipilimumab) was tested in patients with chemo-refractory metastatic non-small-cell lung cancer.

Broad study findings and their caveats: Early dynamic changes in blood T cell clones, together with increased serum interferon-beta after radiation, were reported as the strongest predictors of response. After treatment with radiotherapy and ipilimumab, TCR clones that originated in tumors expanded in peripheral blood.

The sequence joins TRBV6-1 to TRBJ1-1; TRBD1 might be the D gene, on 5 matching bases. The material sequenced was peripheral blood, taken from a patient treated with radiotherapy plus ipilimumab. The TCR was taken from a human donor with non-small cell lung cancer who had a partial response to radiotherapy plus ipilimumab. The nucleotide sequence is TGTGCCAGCAGTCAGGGTAACAAGAACACTGAAGCTTTCTTT. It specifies CASSQGNKNTEAFF.